This T cell receptor beta chain is from a study of T cell changes during pregnancy in multiple sclerosis. Clones were read by immunoSEQ multiplex PCR, and TCRdb kept only the in-frame ones, dropping some. There are under 130,000 clones in the sample; roughly 92% occur only once, and approximately 3.5% lies in the top ten. Germline-derived CDR1 and CDR2 are MNHNY and SVGAGI (reference sequence). This CDR3 region has 13 residues. V shed 7 bases and J shed 9 bases, with 13 bases lying between them. This specimen consisted of peripheral blood, obtained after pregnancy. This receptor was identified in a female donor with multiple sclerosis, enrolled in a pregnancy study. This sequence joins TRBV6-6 and TRBJ1-6; D remains ambiguous. In DNA form, the CDR3 reads TGTGCCAGCACCCCCTCCGGTAGTTCACCCCTCCACTTT. It yields the protein CASTPSGSSPLHF.